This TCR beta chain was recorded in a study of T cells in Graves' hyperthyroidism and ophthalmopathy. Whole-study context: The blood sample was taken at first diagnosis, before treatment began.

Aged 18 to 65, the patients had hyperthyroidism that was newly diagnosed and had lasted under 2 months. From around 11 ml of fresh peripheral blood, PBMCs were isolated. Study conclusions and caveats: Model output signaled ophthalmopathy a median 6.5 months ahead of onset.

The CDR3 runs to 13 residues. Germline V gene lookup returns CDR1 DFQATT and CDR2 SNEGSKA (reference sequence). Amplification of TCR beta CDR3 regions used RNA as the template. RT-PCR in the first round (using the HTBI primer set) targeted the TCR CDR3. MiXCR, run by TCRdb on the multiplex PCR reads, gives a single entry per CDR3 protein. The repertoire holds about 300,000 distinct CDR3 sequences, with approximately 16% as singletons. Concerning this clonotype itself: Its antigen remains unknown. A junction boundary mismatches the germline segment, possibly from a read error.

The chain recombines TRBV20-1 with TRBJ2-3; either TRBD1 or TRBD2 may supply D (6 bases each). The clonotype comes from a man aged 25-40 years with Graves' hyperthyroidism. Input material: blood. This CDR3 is CGAKAGHTDTQYF. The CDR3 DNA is TGCGGTGCTAAGGCGGGACACACAGATACGCAGTATTTT.